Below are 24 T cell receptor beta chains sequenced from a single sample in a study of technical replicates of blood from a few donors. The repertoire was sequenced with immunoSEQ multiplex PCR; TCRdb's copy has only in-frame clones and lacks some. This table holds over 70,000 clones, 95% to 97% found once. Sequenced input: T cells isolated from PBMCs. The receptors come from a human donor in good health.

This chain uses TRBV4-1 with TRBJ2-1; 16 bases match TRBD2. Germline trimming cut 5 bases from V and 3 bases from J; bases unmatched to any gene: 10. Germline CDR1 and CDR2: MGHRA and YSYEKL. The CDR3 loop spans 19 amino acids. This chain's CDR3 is CASSKGTSGGATSYNEQFF. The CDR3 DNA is TGCGCCAGCAGCAAAGGGACTAGCGGGGGGGCCACTAGCTACAATGAGCAGTTCTTC.

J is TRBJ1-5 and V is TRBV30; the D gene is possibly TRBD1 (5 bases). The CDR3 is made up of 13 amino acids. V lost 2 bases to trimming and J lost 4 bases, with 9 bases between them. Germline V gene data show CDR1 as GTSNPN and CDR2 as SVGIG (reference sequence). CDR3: CAWSTSGNQPQHF. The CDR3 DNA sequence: TGTGCCTGGAGTACCTCAGGGAATCAGCCCCAGCATTTT. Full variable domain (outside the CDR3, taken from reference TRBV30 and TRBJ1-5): SQTIHQWPATLVQPVGSPLSLECTVEGTSNPNLYWYRQAAGRGLQLLFYSVGIGQISSEVPQNLSASRPQDRQFILSSKKLLLSDSGFYLCAWSTSGNQPQHFGDGTRLSIL.

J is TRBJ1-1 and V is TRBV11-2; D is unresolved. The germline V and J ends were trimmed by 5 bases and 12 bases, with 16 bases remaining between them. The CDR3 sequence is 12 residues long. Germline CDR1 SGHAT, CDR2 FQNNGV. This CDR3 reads CASSARRGRTFF. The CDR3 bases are TGTGCCAGCAGCGCGCGGAGAGGTAGAACTTTCTTT.

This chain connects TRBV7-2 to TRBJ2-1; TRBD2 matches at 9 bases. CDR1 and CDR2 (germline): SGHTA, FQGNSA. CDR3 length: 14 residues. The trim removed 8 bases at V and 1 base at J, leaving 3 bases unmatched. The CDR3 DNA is TGTGCCAGCCGGCGGGGGGGTTCCTACAATGAGCAGTTCTTC. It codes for CASRRGGSYNEQFF.

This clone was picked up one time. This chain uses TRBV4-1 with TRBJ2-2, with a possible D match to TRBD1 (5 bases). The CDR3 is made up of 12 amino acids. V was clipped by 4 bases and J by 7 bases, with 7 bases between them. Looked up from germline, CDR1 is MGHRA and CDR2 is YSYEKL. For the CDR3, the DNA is TGCGCCAGCAGCCCTAGGGGCGGGGAGCTGTTTTTT. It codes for CASSPRGGELFF.

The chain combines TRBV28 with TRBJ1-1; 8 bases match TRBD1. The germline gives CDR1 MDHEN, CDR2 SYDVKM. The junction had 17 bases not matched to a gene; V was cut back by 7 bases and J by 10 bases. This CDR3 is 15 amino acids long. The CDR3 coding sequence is TGTGCCAGCAAACTTTCAGGGGGCGTTGGAGGGGGAGCTTTCTTT. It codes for CASKLSGGVGGGAFF.

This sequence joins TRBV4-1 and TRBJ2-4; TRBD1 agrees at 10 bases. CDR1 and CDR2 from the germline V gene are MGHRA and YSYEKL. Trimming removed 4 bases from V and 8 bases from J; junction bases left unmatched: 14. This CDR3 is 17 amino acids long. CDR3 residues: CASSRARDRGGRDIQYF. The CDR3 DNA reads TGCGCCAGCAGCCGGGCTCGGGACAGGGGTGGAAGAGACATTCAGTACTTC.

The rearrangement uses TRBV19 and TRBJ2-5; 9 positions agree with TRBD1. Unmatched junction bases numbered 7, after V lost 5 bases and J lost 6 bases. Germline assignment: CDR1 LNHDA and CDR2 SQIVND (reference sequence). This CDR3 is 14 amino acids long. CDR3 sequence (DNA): TGTGCCAGTAGTGGGGGACAGGGCAGACAGACCCAGTACTTC. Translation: CASSGGQGRQTQYF. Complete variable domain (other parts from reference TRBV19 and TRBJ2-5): DGGITQSPKYLFRKEGQNVTLSCEQNLNHDAMYWYRQDPGQGLRLIYYSQIVNDFQKGDIAEGYSVSREKKESFPLTVTSAQKNPTAFYLCASSGGQGRQTQYFGPGTRLLVL.

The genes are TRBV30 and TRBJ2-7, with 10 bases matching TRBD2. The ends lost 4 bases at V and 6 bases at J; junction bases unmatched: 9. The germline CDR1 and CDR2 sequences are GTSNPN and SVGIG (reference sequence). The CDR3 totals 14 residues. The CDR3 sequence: CAWNMGLASPEQYF. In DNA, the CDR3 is TGTGCCTGGAATATGGGACTAGCGTCACCCGAGCAGTACTTC.

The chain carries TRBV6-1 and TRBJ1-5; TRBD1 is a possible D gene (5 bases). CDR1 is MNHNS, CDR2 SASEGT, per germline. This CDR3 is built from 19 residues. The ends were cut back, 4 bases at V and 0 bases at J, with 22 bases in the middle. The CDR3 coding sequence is TGTGCCAGCAGTGGGGGGGATGAGTTAAAGATCACTAGCAATCAGCCCCAGCATTTT. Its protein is CASSGGDELKITSNQPQHF.

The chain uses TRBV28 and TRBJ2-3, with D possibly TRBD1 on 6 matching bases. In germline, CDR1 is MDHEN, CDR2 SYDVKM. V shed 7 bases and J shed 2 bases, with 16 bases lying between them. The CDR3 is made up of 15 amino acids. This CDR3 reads CASNSGALNTDTQYF. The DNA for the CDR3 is TGTGCCAGCAATTCAGGGGCATTAAACACAGATACGCAGTATTTT.

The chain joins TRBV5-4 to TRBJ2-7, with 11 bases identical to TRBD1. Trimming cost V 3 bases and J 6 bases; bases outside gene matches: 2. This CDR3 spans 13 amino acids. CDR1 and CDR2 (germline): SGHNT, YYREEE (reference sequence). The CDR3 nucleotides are TGTGCCAGCAGCTGGACAGGGGGCCTCGAGCAGTACTTC. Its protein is CASSWTGGLEQYF.

In DNA, the CDR3 is TGTGCCAGCTTCAGGGATCAAGAGACCCAGTACTTC. Its translation: CASFRDQETQYF. J is TRBJ2-5 and V is TRBV6-4, with D possibly being TRBD1 (5 bases). Germline CDR1 reads MRHNA; CDR2 reads SNTAGT. The CDR3 covers 12 residues. Trimming removed 8 bases from V and 2 bases from J, with 9 bases in between.

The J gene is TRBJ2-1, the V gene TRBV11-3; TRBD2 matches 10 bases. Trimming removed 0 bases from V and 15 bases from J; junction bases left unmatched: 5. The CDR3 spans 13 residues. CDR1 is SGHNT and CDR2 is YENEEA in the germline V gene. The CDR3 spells CASSLDLAGDPFF. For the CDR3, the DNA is TGTGCCAGCAGCTTAGACCTAGCGGGAGACCCGTTCTTC. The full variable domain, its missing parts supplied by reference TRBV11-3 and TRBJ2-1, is EAGVVQSPRYKIIEKKQPVAFWCNPISGHNTLYWYLQNLGQGPELLIRYENEEAVDDSQLPKDRFSAERLKGVDSTLKIQPAELGDSAVYLCASSLDLAGDPFFGPGTRLTVL.

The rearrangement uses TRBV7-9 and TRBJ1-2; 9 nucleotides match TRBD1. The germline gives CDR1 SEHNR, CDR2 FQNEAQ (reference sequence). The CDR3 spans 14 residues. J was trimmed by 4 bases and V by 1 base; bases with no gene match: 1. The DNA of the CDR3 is TGTGCCAGCAGCTTAGGGGGACAGGGCTATGGCTACACCTTC. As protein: CASSLGGQGYGYTF.

The CDR3 DNA follows: TGCGCCAGCAGCCCAGAGAGGGCGGATTTTGATGGCTACACCTTC. Its translation is CASSPERADFDGYTF. The chain recombines TRBV4-1 with TRBJ1-2; D is unclear. There are 15 residues in the CDR3. Germline CDR1 reads MGHRA; CDR2 reads YSYEKL. Trimming took off 4 bases at V and 6 bases at J, with 18 bases between the two ends.

The chain's CDR3 is CASSQVPGTQNTGELFF. Here the CDR3 DNA reads TGTGCCAGCAGCCAAGTGCCCGGGACACAGAACACCGGGGAGCTGTTTTTT. The chain joins TRBV4-2 to TRBJ2-2; a weak D match, TRBD1 (6 bases). CDR3 length: 17 amino acids. Germline V gene lookup returns CDR1 LGHNA and CDR2 YNFKEQ. V shed 1 base and J shed 1 base, with 13 bases lying between them.

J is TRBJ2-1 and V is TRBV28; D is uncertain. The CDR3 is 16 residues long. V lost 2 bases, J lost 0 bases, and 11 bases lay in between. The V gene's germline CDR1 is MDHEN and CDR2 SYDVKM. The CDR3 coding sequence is TGTGCCAGCAGTTTAGGTCCGGCTAGCTCCTACAATGAGCAGTTCTTC. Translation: CASSLGPASSYNEQFF. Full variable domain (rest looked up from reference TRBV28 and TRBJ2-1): DVKVTQSSRYLVKRTGEKVFLECVQDMDHENMFWYRQDPGLGLRLIYFSYDVKMKEKGDIPEGYSVSREKKERFSLILESASTNQTSMYLCASSLGPASSYNEQFFGPGTRLTVL.

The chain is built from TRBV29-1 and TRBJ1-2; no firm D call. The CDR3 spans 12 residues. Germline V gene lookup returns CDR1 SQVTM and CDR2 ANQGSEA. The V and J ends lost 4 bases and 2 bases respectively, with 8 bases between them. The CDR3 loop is CSVAGVNYGYTF. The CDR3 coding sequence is TGCAGCGTTGCCGGGGTCAACTATGGCTACACCTTC.

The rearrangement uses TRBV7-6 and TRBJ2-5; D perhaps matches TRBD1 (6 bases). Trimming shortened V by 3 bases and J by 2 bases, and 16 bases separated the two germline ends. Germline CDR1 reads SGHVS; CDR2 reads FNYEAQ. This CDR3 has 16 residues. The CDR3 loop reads CASSFPGHTLQETQYF. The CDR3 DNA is TGTGCCAGCAGCTTCCCGGGACATACCCTACAAGAGACCCAGTACTTC.

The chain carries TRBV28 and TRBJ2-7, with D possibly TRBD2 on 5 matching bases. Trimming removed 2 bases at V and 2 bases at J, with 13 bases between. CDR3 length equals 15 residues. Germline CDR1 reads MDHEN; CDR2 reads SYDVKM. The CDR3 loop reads CASSLRTVTTYEQYF. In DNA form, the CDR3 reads TGTGCCAGCAGTTTAAGGACTGTAACTACCTACGAGCAGTACTTC. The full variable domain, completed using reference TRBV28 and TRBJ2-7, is DVKVTQSSRYLVKRTGEKVFLECVQDMDHENMFWYRQDPGLGLRLIYFSYDVKMKEKGDIPEGYSVSREKKERFSLILESASTNQTSMYLCASSLRTVTTYEQYFGPGTRLTVT.

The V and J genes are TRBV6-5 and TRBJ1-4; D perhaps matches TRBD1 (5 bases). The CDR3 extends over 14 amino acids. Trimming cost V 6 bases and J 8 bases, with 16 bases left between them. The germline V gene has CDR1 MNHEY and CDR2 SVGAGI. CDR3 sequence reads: CASSSRRGREKLFF. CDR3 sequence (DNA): TGTGCCAGCAGCTCCAGGCGGGGACGGGAAAAACTGTTTTTT.

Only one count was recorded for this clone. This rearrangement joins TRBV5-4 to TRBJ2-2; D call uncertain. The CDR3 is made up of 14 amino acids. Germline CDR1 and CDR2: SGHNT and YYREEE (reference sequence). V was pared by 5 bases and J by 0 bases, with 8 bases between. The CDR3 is CASSGPANTGELFF. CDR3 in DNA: TGTGCCAGCAGTGGGCCCGCGAACACCGGGGAGCTGTTTTTT.

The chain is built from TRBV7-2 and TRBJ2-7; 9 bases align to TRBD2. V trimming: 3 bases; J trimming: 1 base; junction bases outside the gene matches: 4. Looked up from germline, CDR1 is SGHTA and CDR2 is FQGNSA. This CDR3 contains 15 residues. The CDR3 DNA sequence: TGTGCCAGCAGCTTCCCGACTAGCGGATCCTACGAGCAGTACTTC. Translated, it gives CASSFPTSGSYEQYF.